Following are 25 T cell receptor beta chains from one sample sequenced in a study of blood T cell repertoires in COVID-19. Repertoires were generated with immunoSEQ multiplex PCR, while TCRdb's copy carries only in-frame clones and drops some. The profile covers fewer than 150,000 clones, with about 85% appearing a single time and under 2% taken by the ten largest. Sequencing used peripheral blood. The receptors were gathered from a man aged 45-60 years with acute or convalescent COVID-19.

This sequence joins TRBV19 and TRBJ2-1, with TRBD1 as a possible D gene (5 bases). Germline V gene data show CDR1 as LNHDA and CDR2 as SQIVND (reference sequence). Trimming pared 4 bases from V and 8 bases from J, leaving 18 bases between. The CDR3 is 15 amino acids. The CDR3 DNA sequence: TGTGCCAGTAGTACGAGCCAGACAGCGAAAGATGAGCAGTTCTTC. It yields the protein CASSTSQTAKDEQFF.

The V and J genes are TRBV12-5 and TRBJ1-5; D not resolved. The germline V and J ends were trimmed by 4 bases and 3 bases, with 22 bases remaining between them. Germline V gives CDR1 LGHNT, CDR2 FRNRAP. There are 18 residues in the CDR3. Written as DNA, the CDR3 is TGTGCTAGTGGTTCTCCGGGTTCCAGCCCAGTCGACAATCAGCCCCAGCATTTT. Encoded protein: CASGSPGSSPVDNQPQHF. Full variable domain (missing parts from reference TRBV12-5 and TRBJ1-5): DARVTQTPRHKVTEMGQEVTMRCQPILGHNTVFWYRQTMMQGLELLAYFRNRAPLDDSGMPKDRFSAEMPDATLATLKIQPSEPRDSAVYFCASGSPGSSPVDNQPQHFGDGTRLSIL.

V is TRBV11-2 and J is TRBJ1-2, with unresolved D. There are 12 residues in the CDR3. Germline CDR1 and CDR2: SGHAT and FQNNGV. V gave up 1 base and J gave up 14 bases, with 14 bases separating them. The CDR3 sequence: CASSLATEAGTF. The DNA of the CDR3 is TGTGCCAGCAGCTTAGCCACGGAGGCTGGAACCTTC.

This chain links TRBV11-2 with TRBJ2-1; TRBD2 matches 7 bases. Germline V lookup: CDR1 SGHAT, CDR2 FQNNGV. The CDR3 is made up of 16 amino acids. V dropped 0 bases and J dropped 10; count of bases not matched to a gene: 12. In nucleotides, the CDR3 is TGTGCCAGCAGCTTAGATGGCGGGGGAACATTAGGCGAGCAGTTCTTC. This translates into CASSLDGGGTLGEQFF.

The chain is built from TRBV27 and TRBJ1-1, with D possibly TRBD1 on 5 matching bases. The V gene lost 4 bases and the J gene lost 0 bases, with 9 bases spanning the gap. The germline gives CDR1 MNHEY, CDR2 SMNVEV (reference sequence). The CDR3 is 14 residues long. The CDR3 sequence is CASSSTELNTEAFF. The CDR3 DNA sequence: TGTGCCAGCAGTTCGACAGAGCTGAACACTGAAGCTTTCTTT.

CDR3 nucleotide sequence: TGTGCCAGCAGCGTCCGACAGAGGCAAGGCTACACCTTC. Protein sequence: CASSVRQRQGYTF. The rearrangement links TRBV9 to TRBJ1-2; weak D call: TRBD1 (5 bases). V gave up 2 bases and J gave up 8 bases, with 13 bases separating them. The germline gives CDR1 SGDLS, CDR2 YYNGEE. The CDR3 totals 13 residues.

V and J are TRBV5-6 and TRBJ2-3, with 7 bases lining up with TRBD2. V gave up 6 bases and J gave up 6 bases; unmatched junction bases: 16. CDR1 is SGHDT and CDR2 is YYEEEE in the germline V gene. This CDR3 has 16 amino acids. In DNA, the CDR3 is TGTGCCAGCACATCGTACAAGGTTCGGCGGGGGGATACGCAGTATTTT. Translation gives CASTSYKVRRGDTQYF.

The V call is TRBV29-1, the J call TRBJ1-4, with a possible D match to TRBD1 (6 bases). In germline, CDR1 is SQVTM, CDR2 ANQGSEA. The CDR3 is made up of 13 amino acids. Trimming removed 7 bases at V and 4 bases at J, with 13 bases between. The CDR3 spells CSGYRAGNEKLFF. The CDR3 nucleotides are TGCAGCGGATACAGGGCGGGTAATGAAAAACTGTTTTTT.

This chain joins TRBV25-1 and TRBJ2-3; D is perhaps TRBD2 (5 bases). Per the germline V gene, CDR1 is MGHDK and CDR2 is SYGVNS. The CDR3 has 15 amino acids. V was clipped by 4 bases and J by 6 bases, with 17 bases between them. The CDR3 region is CASSGSPGIHDTQYF. The DNA of the CDR3 is TGTGCCAGCAGTGGGTCCCCGGGAATACACGATACGCAGTATTTT.

V usage is TRBV9 and J usage is TRBJ2-3; the D is unclear. Germline CDR1 SGDLS, CDR2 YYNGEE. This CDR3 has 15 amino acids. Trimming removed 0 bases from V and 2 bases from J, with 10 bases in between. The CDR3 here is CASSVGGLSTDTQYF. CDR3 nucleotides: TGTGCCAGCAGCGTAGGAGGCTTGTCCACAGATACGCAGTATTTT.

The rearrangement links TRBV6-5 to TRBJ1-5; D gene unclear. The V gene lost 7 bases and the J gene lost 1 base, with 11 bases spanning the gap. This CDR3 has 14 amino acids. Germline V CDR1 and CDR2: MNHEY, SVGAGI. The DNA for the CDR3 is TGTGCCAGCAAGAGGGAGGTGAGCAATCAGCCCCAGCATTTT. Amino acids: CASKREVSNQPQHF.

This clone has more than one count but fewer than ten. This chain uses TRBV6-4 with TRBJ1-1; 10 bases map to TRBD1. There are 16 residues in the CDR3. The germline gives CDR1 MRHNA, CDR2 SNTAGT. V lost 6 bases to trimming and J lost 2 bases; unmatched junction nucleotides: 9. CDR3 sequence reads: CASSLVGQGDNTEAFF. CDR3 coding DNA: TGTGCCAGCAGCCTCGTTGGACAGGGGGATAACACTGAAGCTTTCTTT.

This chain joins TRBV28 and TRBJ1-4, with 7 positions matching TRBD1. This CDR3 spans 17 amino acids. The germline CDR1 and CDR2 sequences are MDHEN and SYDVKM. V was pared by 6 bases and J by 8 bases, with 18 bases of the junction left unmatched. In DNA, the CDR3 is TGTGCCAGCAGAAAAGCACAGAAGACAGGGCGGTGGGAAAAACTGTTTTTT. This encodes CASRKAQKTGRWEKLFF.

The J gene is TRBJ1-4, the V gene TRBV12-5; perhaps TRBD1 as D (6 bases). CDR1 is LGHNT, CDR2 FRNRAP, per germline. The CDR3 runs to 16 residues. Trimming removed 4 bases at V and 0 bases at J, with 12 bases between. The CDR3 region has the DNA TGTGCTAGTGGTTCCGGACAGCTTGCAACTAATGAAAAACTGTTTTTT. Translating it yields CASGSGQLATNEKLFF.

The CDR3 spells CASSLSGDVWNSPLHF. CDR3 nucleotides: TGCGCCAGCAGCTTATCGGGGGACGTATGGAATTCACCCCTCCACTTT. The chain joins TRBV5-1 to TRBJ1-6; TRBD1 might be the D (5 bases). The CDR3 has 16 residues. The V and J ends lost 2 bases and 7 bases respectively, with 16 bases between them. Germline V gene sequence: CDR1 SGHRS, CDR2 YFSETQ.

The chain recombines TRBV28 with TRBJ2-1; 7 bases align to TRBD2. CDR1 and CDR2 from the germline V gene are MDHEN and SYDVKM. The CDR3 loop spans 15 amino acids. The ends lost 5 bases at V and 2 bases at J; junction bases unmatched: 6. CDR3 coding DNA: TGTGCCAGCAGTGGGGCGGGGGTCCCCTACAATGAGCAGTTCTTC. Translation: CASSGAGVPYNEQFF.

The chain has TRBV3-1 (or the pseudogene TRBV3-2) and TRBJ1-1; 8 bases align to TRBD1. Per germline, CDR1 LGHDT and CDR2 YNNKEL (reference sequence). V trimming: 5 bases; J trimming: 5 bases; junction bases outside the gene matches: 7. There are 14 residues in the CDR3. The CDR3 sequence is CASSYGQGRTEAFF. DNA of the CDR3: TGTGCCAGCAGCTACGGACAGGGCAGGACTGAAGCTTTCTTT.

This clone occurred a few times. The same CDR3 also results from other DNA sequences found in this sample. V gene TRBV24-1 combines with J gene TRBJ1-2; D is undetermined. The CDR3 loop spans 14 amino acids. Germline V CDR1 and CDR2: KGHDR, SFDVKD. V lost 3 bases to trimming and J lost 4 bases, with 11 bases between them. CDR3 sequence (DNA): TGTGCCACCAGTGATCGCGGAGGTATCTATGGCTACACCTTC. This gives the protein CATSDRGGIYGYTF.

This chain links TRBV9 with TRBJ2-1; a possible D gene is TRBD1 (7 bases). Germline CDR1 is SGDLS and CDR2 is YYNGEE. Trimming took 1 base from V and 1 from J, leaving 12 bases between them. The CDR3 loop spans 16 amino acids. The CDR3 reads CASSVFAGGSYNEQFF. The CDR3 bases are TGTGCCAGCAGCGTATTTGCAGGGGGGTCCTACAATGAGCAGTTCTTC.

The chain carries TRBV15 and TRBJ2-3; 8 bases agree with TRBD1. Trimming cost V 3 bases and J 0 bases; bases outside gene matches: 2. The CDR3 totals 15 residues. Germline V gene lookup returns CDR1 LNHNV and CDR2 YYDKDF (reference sequence). CDR3 DNA sequence: TGTGCCACCAGCAGGACAGGGGTTAGCACAGATACGCAGTATTTT. It codes for CATSRTGVSTDTQYF.

This clone was seen a handful of times. The chain recombines TRBV28 with TRBJ1-2, with 9 bases aligning to TRBD1. The germline CDR1 and CDR2 sequences are MDHEN and SYDVKM. V shed 5 bases and J 8 bases; nucleotides not matched to a gene: 6. The CDR3 sequence is 13 residues long. The CDR3 loop reads CASSDPGQGGYTF. CDR3 nucleotide sequence: TGTGCCAGCAGTGACCCGGGACAGGGAGGCTACACCTTC.

The rearrangement links TRBV2 to TRBJ1-1; 10 bases are shared with TRBD1. The CDR3 covers 14 residues. CDR1 and CDR2 from the germline V gene are SNHLY and FYNNEI. Unmatched junction bases numbered 4, after V lost 4 bases and J lost 5 bases. CDR3 region: CASSGQGAKTEAFF. The DNA of the CDR3 is TGTGCCAGCAGTGGACAGGGGGCAAAAACTGAAGCTTTCTTT.

CDR3 sequence (DNA): TGCGCCAGCAGCCCCATTACAGACTACGGCGGGGAGCTGTTTTTT. Its protein is CASSPITDYGGELFF. The chain links TRBV5-1 to TRBJ2-2; perhaps TRBD2 as D (5 bases). This CDR3 is built from 15 residues. V lost 4 bases to trimming and J lost 7 bases, with 17 bases between them. The germline CDR1 and CDR2 sequences are SGHRS and YFSETQ.

This clone was observed a handful of times. This chain connects TRBV2 to TRBJ1-2; 7 nucleotides align to TRBD1. The V segment lost 5 bases and the J segment 8 bases; nucleotides outside the gene matches: 17. Germline lookup yields CDR1 SNHLY and CDR2 FYNNEI. The CDR3 runs to 16 residues. The CDR3 region is CASSPTPRQGAGGYTF. CDR3 nucleotides: TGTGCCAGCAGTCCAACCCCCAGACAGGGCGCGGGCGGCTACACCTTC.

The chain uses TRBV2 and TRBJ1-5; 10 bases match TRBD1. Trimming cost V 7 bases and J 2 bases; bases outside gene matches: 2. The CDR3 is made up of 14 amino acids. CDR1 is SNHLY and CDR2 is FYNNEI in the germline V gene. The CDR3 DNA reads as TGTGCCAGCACCGGACAGGGGGGCAATCAGCCCCAGCATTTT. Translating it yields CASTGQGGNQPQHF.